The clone carrying this TCR beta chain came up once. Its target is not known. Separate from the roughly 720-subject first cohort was the approximately 120-subject validation cohort, to which the donors belonged. The data were taken from a study of cytomegalovirus exposure and HLA in healthy donors. Looking at the study overall: The 120 or so validation repertoires used the same platform as the roughly 670 first-cohort repertoires, a later analysis reported. Study-level points and caveats: It was confirmed in vitro that three of the CMV-associated chains were specific for CMV antigens. Many donors carried some public TCRs, although rarity characterized most TCR sequences.

V lost 5 bases to trimming and J lost 6 bases; unmatched junction nucleotides: 8. Germline CDR1 is SEHNR and CDR2 is FQNEAQ (reference sequence). The CDR3 contains 14 residues. The repertoire was sequenced with immunoSEQ multiplex PCR; TCRdb's copy has only in-frame clones and lacks some. The sample has 150,000 to 200,000 clones; 80% to 85% are singletons. This chain connects TRBV7-9 to TRBJ2-7; 9 bases fit TRBD1. Source material: PBMCs. This clonotype originated in a young man in good health and CMV-seropositive. The CDR3 coding sequence is TGTGCCAGCAGCCTAGGGGGACAGGGAACCGAGCAGTACTTC. It encodes CASSLGGQGTEQYF.